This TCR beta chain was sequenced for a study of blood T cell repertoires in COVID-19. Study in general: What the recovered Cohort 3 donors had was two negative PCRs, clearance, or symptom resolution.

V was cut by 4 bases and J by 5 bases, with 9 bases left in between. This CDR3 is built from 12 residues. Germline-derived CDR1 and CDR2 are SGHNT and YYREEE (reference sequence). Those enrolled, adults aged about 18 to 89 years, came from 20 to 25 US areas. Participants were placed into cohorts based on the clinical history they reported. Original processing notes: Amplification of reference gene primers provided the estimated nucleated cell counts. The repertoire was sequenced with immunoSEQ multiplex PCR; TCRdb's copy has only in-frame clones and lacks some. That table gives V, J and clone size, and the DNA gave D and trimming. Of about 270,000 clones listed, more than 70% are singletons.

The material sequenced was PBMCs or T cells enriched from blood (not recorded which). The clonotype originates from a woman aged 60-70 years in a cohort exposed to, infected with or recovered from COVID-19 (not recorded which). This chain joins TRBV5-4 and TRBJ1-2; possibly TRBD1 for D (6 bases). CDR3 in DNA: TGTGCCAGCAGCAGGGACAATTATGGCTACACCTTC. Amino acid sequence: CASSRDNYGYTF.